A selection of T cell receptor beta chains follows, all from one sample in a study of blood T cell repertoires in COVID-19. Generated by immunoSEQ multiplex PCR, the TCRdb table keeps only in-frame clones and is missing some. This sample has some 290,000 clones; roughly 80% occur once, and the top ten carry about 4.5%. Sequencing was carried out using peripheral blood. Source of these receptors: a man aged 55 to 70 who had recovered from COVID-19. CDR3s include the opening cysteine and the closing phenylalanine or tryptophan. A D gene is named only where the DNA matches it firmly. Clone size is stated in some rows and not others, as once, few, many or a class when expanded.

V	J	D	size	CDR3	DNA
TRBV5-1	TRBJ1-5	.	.	CASSEGANQPQHF	TGCGCCAGCAGCGAGGGTGCCAATCAGCCCCAGCATTTT
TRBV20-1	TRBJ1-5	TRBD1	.	CSASGQGGNQPQHF	TGCAGTGCCAGTGGACAGGGAGGAAATCAGCCCCAGCATTTT
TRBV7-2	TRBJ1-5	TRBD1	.	CASSTGQGRNQPQHF	TGTGCCAGCAGCACGGGACAGGGGCGGAATCAGCCCCAGCATTTT
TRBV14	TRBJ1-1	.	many	CASSQVYGGTEAFF	TGTGCCAGCAGCCAAGTATACGGGGGCACTGAAGCTTTCTTT
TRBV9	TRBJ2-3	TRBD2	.	CASREKTSGRNTQYF	TGTGCCAGCAGGGAGAAGACTAGCGGGAGAAATACGCAGTATTTT
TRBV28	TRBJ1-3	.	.	CASSLAHNTIYF	TGTGCCAGCAGTTTGGCCCATAACACCATATATTTT
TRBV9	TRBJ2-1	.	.	CASSVEGRDSSYNEQFF	TGTGCCAGCAGCGTAGAGGGCCGGGACTCAAGCTACAATGAGCAGTTCTTC
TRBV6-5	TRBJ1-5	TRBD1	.	CASRTGKEPQHF	TGTGCCAGCCGGACAGGGAAAGAGCCCCAGCATTTT
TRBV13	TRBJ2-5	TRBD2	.	CASSLMASGGPSQETQYF	TGTGCCAGCAGCTTAATGGCTAGCGGGGGGCCTAGCCAAGAGACCCAGTACTTC
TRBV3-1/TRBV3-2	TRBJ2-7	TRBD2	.	CASSPWGLAGVYEQYF	TGTGCCAGCAGCCCCTGGGGACTAGCGGGGGTCTACGAGCAGTACTTC
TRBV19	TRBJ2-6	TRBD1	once	CASTPTGISGANVLTF	TGTGCCAGTACTCCGACAGGGATCTCTGGGGCCAACGTCCTGACTTTC
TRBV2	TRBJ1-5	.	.	CASSEERRQPQHF	TGTGCCAGCAGTGAGGAGAGACGTCAGCCCCAGCATTTT
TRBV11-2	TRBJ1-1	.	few	CASSSRGGTEAFF	TGTGCCAGCAGCTCCAGGGGCGGAACTGAAGCTTTCTTT
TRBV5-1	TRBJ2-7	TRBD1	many	CASSLRTGKTYEQYF	TGCGCCAGCAGCTTGCGGACAGGGAAGACCTACGAGCAGTACTTC
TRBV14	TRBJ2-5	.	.	CASSQVQGKEETQYF	TGTGCCAGCAGCCAAGTGCAGGGGAAGGAGGAGACCCAGTACTTC
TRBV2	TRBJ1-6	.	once	CASSPPRGGLSPLHF	TGTGCCAGCAGTCCGCCTCGGGGGGGGCTCTCACCCCTCCACTTT
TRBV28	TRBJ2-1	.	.	CASSSRAYHPYNEQFF	TGTGCCAGCAGTTCCAGGGCTTATCATCCATACAATGAGCAGTTCTTC
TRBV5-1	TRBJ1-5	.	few	CASSLDSPNQPQHF	TGCGCCAGCAGCCTCGACTCCCCCAATCAGCCCCAGCATTTT
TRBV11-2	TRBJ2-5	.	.	CASSLAVGQETQYF	TGTGCCAGCAGCTTAGCGGTCGGCCAAGAGACCCAGTACTTC